This T cell receptor beta chain comes out of a study of HIV-infected patients and healthy controls. Of note for this clonotype: It may be a read error: a sequence one base away is much more abundant.

The repertoire came from unfractionated whole blood and reflected all unsorted peripheral T cells. cDNA was made from about 480 ng RNA using alpha and beta constant primers. Alpha and beta chain libraries were made separately by chain-specific third strand synthesis with multiplexing indices. TCRdb ran MiXCR on the 5' RACE reads and lists one entry per CDR3 protein. The table includes more than 4,000 distinct CDR3 sequences, roughly 15% detected once. Sequenced here: blood, sampled before antiretroviral therapy. The receptor's source is an adult with HIV infection.

CDR3 bases: TGTGCCAGTAGTATGGGAAGGGATCAGCCCAAGCATTTT. This sequence encodes CASSMGRDQPKHF. The chain links TRBV19 to TRBJ1-5, with D hard to call. The CDR3 extends over 13 amino acids. CDR1 is LNHDA, CDR2 SQIVND, per germline (reference sequence).